Reported below is one T cell receptor beta chain. This sample is part of a study of blood T cell repertoires in COVID-19. Whole-study context: The origin of the acute and convalescent COVID-19 samples was the United States, Italy and Spain. Nucleic acid was either cDNA or gDNA, and it came from T cells, B-cell-depleted T cells, or PBMCs.

V dropped 9 bases and J dropped 0 bases, with 11 bases sitting between them. The length of the CDR3 is 13 residues. Germline-derived CDR1 and CDR2 are MNHEY and SVGAGI. Original analysis: Quantification of nucleated cells was approximated via reference gene primer amplification. Measured with immunoSEQ multiplex PCR; TCRdb has only the in-frame clones, and not every one. V and J calls and clone size follow that table, whereas D and trimming were derived from the DNA. The repertoire consists of 100,000 to 150,000 clones, with less than 90% occurring once and the leading ten covering 27%. This clonotype originated in a woman of 80 years or more with acute or convalescent COVID-19. V is TRBV6-5 and J is TRBJ1-2, with D hard to call. The sequencing input was peripheral blood. The chain's CDR3 is CASRQASNYGYTF. DNA for the CDR3: TGTGCCAGTAGACAAGCTTCTAACTATGGCTACACCTTC.